Following are 19 T cell receptor beta chains from one sample sequenced in a study of siplizumab effects on memory and regulatory T cells. Data came from immunoSEQ multiplex PCR; TCRdb stores just in-frame clones and leaves some out. The profile shows approximately 120,000 clones, 92% of them singletons. Material for sequencing was Tregs sorted from blood. The receptors were sampled from a human donor in good health.

This rearrangement joins TRBV19 to TRBJ1-4, with 8 bases identical to TRBD1. The V gene's germline CDR1 is LNHDA and CDR2 SQIVND (reference sequence). This CDR3 spans 14 amino acids. Germline trimming cut 7 bases from V and 4 bases from J; bases unmatched to any gene: 5. This CDR3 is CASTQGAYNEKLFF. CDR3 DNA: TGTGCCAGTACGCAGGGGGCATATAATGAAAAACTGTTTTTT. The variable domain in full, with the rest retrieved from reference TRBV19 and TRBJ1-4, is DGGITQSPKYLFRKEGQNVTLSCEQNLNHDAMYWYRQDPGQGLRLIYYSQIVNDFQKGDIAEGYSVSREKKESFPLTVTSAQKNPTAFYLCASTQGAYNEKLFFGSGTQLSVL.

As to this clone: The sample contains more than one DNA sequence encoding this CDR3. The CDR3 is CASSLAGSEQYF. CDR3 bases: TGCGCCAGCAGCTTGGCGGGGAGCGAGCAGTACTTC. The V gene is TRBV5-1, the J gene TRBJ2-7, with TRBD2 as a possible D gene (5 bases). Germline V gene data show CDR1 as SGHRS and CDR2 as YFSETQ. The CDR3 has 12 residues. Trimming took off 0 bases at V and 6 bases at J, with 7 bases between the two ends. Complete variable domain (other parts from reference TRBV5-1 and TRBJ2-7): KAGVTQTPRYLIKTRGQQVTLSCSPISGHRSVSWYQQTPGQGLQFLFEYFSETQRNKGNFPGRFSGRQFSNSRSEMNVSTLELGDSALYLCASSLAGSEQYFGPGTRLTVT.

The V call is TRBV6-5, the J call TRBJ1-1, with D uncertain. The V end lost 7 bases, the J end lost 2 bases, and 5 bases lay between the germline ends. CDR1 and CDR2 (germline): MNHEY, SVGAGI. This CDR3 is built from 11 residues. As DNA, the CDR3 is TGTGCCAGCACCCGTAACACTGAAGCTTTCTTT. As protein: CASTRNTEAFF.

The chain is built from TRBV7-9 and TRBJ1-1, with D perhaps TRBD1 (5 bases). The CDR3 extends over 14 amino acids. Germline CDR1 reads SEHNR; CDR2 reads FQNEAQ (reference sequence). The V and J ends lost 5 bases and 5 bases respectively, with 15 bases between them. The CDR3 reads CASSLRGAGTEAFF. The CDR3 DNA sequence: TGTGCCAGCAGCCTTCGTGGGGCGGGGACTGAAGCTTTCTTT.

This chain uses TRBV7-9 with TRBJ2-2; TRBD2 agrees at 7 bases. With V trimmed by 1 base and J by 0 bases, 5 bases remained unmatched. Per the germline V gene, CDR1 is SEHNR and CDR2 is FQNEAQ (reference sequence). The CDR3 is 17 amino acids. The DNA for the CDR3 is TGTGCCAGCAGCTTAGGGGAGGCGGGAGCGAACACCGGGGAGCTGTTTTTT. Its protein product is CASSLGEAGANTGELFF.

V usage is TRBV18 and J usage is TRBJ1-3, with D possibly TRBD1 on 5 matching bases. The CDR3 spans 16 residues. Germline CDR1 is KGHSH and CDR2 is LQKENI. Trimming stripped 3 bases from V and 4 bases from J, with 16 bases between. DNA for the CDR3: TGTGCCAGCTCACCGTCCCAGGGCAGGGACGGAAACACCATATATTTT. Encoded protein: CASSPSQGRDGNTIYF.

V is TRBV5-1 and J is TRBJ2-1; D remains unclear. This CDR3 is built from 15 residues. CDR1 SGHRS and CDR2 YFSETQ come from the germline V gene. V was clipped by 1 base and J by 8 bases, with 16 bases between them. CDR3 bases: TGCGCCAGCAGCTTGATGCAGGTCGGATACGATGAGCAGTTCTTC. It translates to CASSLMQVGYDEQFF.

This sequence joins TRBV5-6 and TRBJ1-4; possibly TRBD1 for D (6 bases). From germline, CDR1 is SGHDT and CDR2 YYEEEE. The CDR3 has 17 amino acids. The V gene lost 1 base and the J gene lost 4 bases, with 17 bases spanning the gap. CDR3 sequence: CASSLRRTAPLNEKLFF. For the CDR3, the DNA is TGTGCCAGCAGCTTGCGACGGACAGCCCCCCTTAATGAAAAACTGTTTTTT. Full variable domain (rest looked up from reference TRBV5-6 and TRBJ1-4): DAGVTQSPTHLIKTRGQQVTLRCSPKSGHDTVSWYQQALGQGPQFIFQYYEEEERQRGNFPDRFSGHQFPNYSSELNVNALLLGDSALYLCASSLRRTAPLNEKLFFGSGTQLSVL.

The chain is built from TRBV18 and TRBJ1-2; D uncertain. V shed 2 bases and J shed 4 bases, with 14 bases lying between them. The CDR3 loop spans 15 amino acids. Germline CDR1 reads KGHSH; CDR2 reads LQKENI. The CDR3 protein is CASSPNAPRTYGYTF. The CDR3 nucleotides read TGTGCCAGCTCACCAAATGCACCTAGGACCTATGGCTACACCTTC.

The CDR3 DNA follows: TGTGCCAGCTCAGTACGGGACAATGAGCAGTTCTTC. It encodes CASSVRDNEQFF. The chain employs TRBV18 and TRBJ2-1, with D uncertain. Per germline, CDR1 KGHSH and CDR2 LQKENI. Between the trimmed V and J ends, which lost 5 bases and 5 bases, there was a span of 7 bases. This CDR3 comprises 12 residues.

This clone was seen once. This chain joins TRBV5-1 and TRBJ2-1; 7 bases are shared with TRBD1. CDR1 is SGHRS and CDR2 is YFSETQ in the germline V gene. J lost 9 bases, V lost 4 bases, and 7 bases had no gene match. There are 13 residues in the CDR3. The DNA of the CDR3 is TGCGCCAGCAGCCGCCTCGGGACAGCTGAGCAGTTCTTC. Protein product: CASSRLGTAEQFF.

The chain recombines TRBV14 with TRBJ2-7; D gene unclear. Germline V gene data show CDR1 as SGHDN and CDR2 as FVKESK. The CDR3 covers 13 residues. The ends were cut back, 1 base at V and 6 bases at J, with 10 bases in the middle. The CDR3 reads CASSQVRVSEQYF. The CDR3 nucleotides are TGTGCCAGCAGCCAAGTTCGAGTCTCCGAGCAGTACTTC.

The chain is built from TRBV6-6 and TRBJ1-2; D gene unclear. This CDR3 has 16 residues. Germline V CDR1 and CDR2: MNHNY, SVGAGI (reference sequence). Trimming cost V 4 bases and J 1 base, with 16 bases left between them. The CDR3 is CASSSYFEGHNYGYTF. For the CDR3, the DNA is TGTGCCAGCAGTTCTTACTTCGAGGGCCATAACTATGGCTACACCTTC.

This clone was detected once. J is TRBJ1-2 and V is TRBV18; D uncertain. The CDR3 extends over 14 amino acids. The V gene's germline CDR1 is KGHSH and CDR2 LQKENI. Trimming cost V 2 bases and J 8 bases, with 15 bases left between them. CDR3 region: CASSPTDLLAGYTF. The CDR3, as DNA: TGTGCCAGCTCACCAACAGACCTACTGGCAGGCTACACCTTC.

V usage is TRBV5-1 and J usage is TRBJ1-2, with D hard to call. Trimming took 0 bases from V and 12 from J, leaving 12 bases between them. There are 12 residues in the CDR3. Germline CDR1 SGHRS, CDR2 YFSETQ. The CDR3 spells CASSLEDRPNTF. CDR3 DNA sequence: TGCGCCAGCAGCTTGGAGGACCGCCCGAACACCTTC.

The chain joins TRBV15 to TRBJ1-6; TRBD1 aligns across 7 bases. Germline V lookup: CDR1 LNHNV, CDR2 YYDKDF (reference sequence). Trimming took 1 base from V and 7 from J; bases not matched to a gene: 4. The CDR3 totals 15 residues. CDR3 sequence reads: CATSRGRGRNSPLHF. DNA of the CDR3: TGTGCCACCAGCAGAGGGAGGGGGCGGAATTCACCCCTCCACTTT.

V is TRBV30 and J is TRBJ2-1; unclear D gene. Trimming removed 0 bases at V and 8 bases at J, with 8 bases between. Germline CDR1 and CDR2: GTSNPN and SVGIG (reference sequence). This CDR3 spans 12 amino acids. CDR3 sequence (DNA): TGTGCCTGGAGTGTAAGCGTCGATGAGCAGTTCTTC. Translation: CAWSVSVDEQFF.

This chain links TRBV5-8 with TRBJ2-1; 10 bases are a match to TRBD2. Trimming removed 5 bases from V and 8 bases from J; junction bases left unmatched: 16. This CDR3 has 17 residues. The germline V gene has CDR1 SGHTS and CDR2 YDEGEE. The CDR3: CASSFVAGGLLSHEQFF. The CDR3 DNA reads as TGTGCCAGCAGTTTCGTAGCGGGGGGACTATTAAGCCATGAGCAGTTCTTC. Full variable domain (remainder filled in from reference TRBV5-8 and TRBJ2-1): EAGVTQSPTHLIKTRGQQATLRCSPISGHTSVYWYQQALGLGLQFLLWYDEGEERNRGNFPPRFSGRQFPNYSSELNVNALELEDSALYLCASSFVAGGLLSHEQFFGPGTRLTVL.

The chain combines TRBV19 with TRBJ1-1; D is ambiguous. CDR1 LNHDA and CDR2 SQIVND come from the germline V gene (reference sequence). The CDR3 contains 15 residues. The V and J ends lost 9 bases and 3 bases respectively, with 20 bases between them. The CDR3 protein is CASQRERVSDTEAFF. The CDR3 DNA reads TGTGCCAGCCAGCGGGAGAGAGTGTCGGACACTGAAGCTTTCTTT.